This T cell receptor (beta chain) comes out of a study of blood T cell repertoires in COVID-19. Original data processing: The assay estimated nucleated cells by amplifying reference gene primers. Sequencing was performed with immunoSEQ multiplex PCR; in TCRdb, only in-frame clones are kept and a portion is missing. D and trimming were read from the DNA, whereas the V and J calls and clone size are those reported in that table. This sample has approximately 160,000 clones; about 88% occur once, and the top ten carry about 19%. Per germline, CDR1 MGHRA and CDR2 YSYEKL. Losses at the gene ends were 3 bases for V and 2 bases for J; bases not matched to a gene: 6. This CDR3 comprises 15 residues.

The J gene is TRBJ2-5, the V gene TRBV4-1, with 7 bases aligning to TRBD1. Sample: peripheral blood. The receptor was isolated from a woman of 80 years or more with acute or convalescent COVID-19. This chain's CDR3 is CASSQTPDRQETQYF. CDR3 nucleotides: TGCGCCAGCAGCCAGACCCCGGACAGGCAAGAGACCCAGTACTTC.